Following are 3 T cell receptor beta chains from one sample sequenced in a study of immune evolution from preneoplasia to lung adenocarcinoma. Clones were sequenced by immunoSEQ multiplex PCR, and TCRdb holds only the in-frame ones, with some missing. The data hold more than 10,000 clones, with roughly three quarters observed a single time. Material: FFPE normal lung tissue adjacent to the tumor. These receptors were taken from a person aged 55 to 75 with lung adenocarcinoma. Some clones in this sample may be carry-over from other donors' samples.

The chain carries TRBV18 and TRBJ1-1; 7 bases map to TRBD1. The CDR3 sequence is 15 residues long. V lost 6 bases to trimming and J lost 4 bases; unmatched junction nucleotides: 11. Per germline, CDR1 KGHSH and CDR2 LQKENI. For the CDR3, the DNA is TGTGCCAGCTCCCCAAATCCGACAGGGAGCACTGAAGCTTTCTTT. Its translation: CASSPNPTGSTEAFF.

The chain links TRBV7-2 to TRBJ1-4, with TRBD1 identical over 9 bases. In germline, CDR1 is SGHTA, CDR2 FQGNSA. After removal of 5 bases from V and 1 base from J, the junction contained 8 bases not matched to a gene. The CDR3 extends over 17 amino acids. CDR3 sequence (DNA): TGTGCCAGCAGCCGGATGAGGGGACAGGGAACTAATGAAAAACTGTTTTTT. It encodes CASSRMRGQGTNEKLFF. Full variable domain (rest looked up from reference TRBV7-2 and TRBJ1-4): GAGVSQSPSNKVTEKGKDVELRCDPISGHTALYWYRQSLGQGLEFLIYFQGNSAPDKSGLPSDRFSAERTGGSVSTLTIQRTQQEDSAVYLCASSRMRGQGTNEKLFFGSGTQLSVL.

On this clone: At one boundary the junction diverges from the germline segment, which might be a read error. Other DNA variants within this sample encode the same CDR3. The chain uses TRBV23-1 and TRBJ2-7; no definite D call. TRBV23-1 falls under the ORF class, with uncertain function. There are 15 residues in the CDR3. DNA for the CDR3: TGCGCCAGTAGTCATAAACGCCCGCGACCCTACGAGCAGTACTTC. Amino acids: CASSHKRPRPYEQYF.